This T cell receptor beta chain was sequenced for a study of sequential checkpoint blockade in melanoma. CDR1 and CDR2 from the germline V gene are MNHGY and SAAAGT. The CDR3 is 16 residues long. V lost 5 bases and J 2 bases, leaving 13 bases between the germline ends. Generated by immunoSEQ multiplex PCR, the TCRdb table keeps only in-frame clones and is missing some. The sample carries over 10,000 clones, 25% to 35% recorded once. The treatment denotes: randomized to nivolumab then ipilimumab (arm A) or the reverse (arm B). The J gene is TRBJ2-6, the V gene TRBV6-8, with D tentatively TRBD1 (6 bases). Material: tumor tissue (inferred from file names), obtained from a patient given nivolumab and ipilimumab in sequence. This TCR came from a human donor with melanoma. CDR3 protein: CASSDGDTPGANVLTF. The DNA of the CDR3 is TGTGCCAGCAGTGACGGGGACACCCCTGGGGCCAACGTCCTGACTTTC.